These 12 T cell receptor beta chains originate from one sample sequenced in a study of cytomegalovirus exposure and HLA in healthy donors. Use of 60 Vbeta and 13 Jbeta primers characterized the PCR. Clones were read by immunoSEQ multiplex PCR, and TCRdb kept only the in-frame ones, dropping some. The table has 90,000 to 110,000 clones, around four fifths seen once. Input material: PBMCs. Receptors were obtained from a woman aged 40 to 55 in good health and CMV-seropositive.

The chain links TRBV11-3 to TRBJ1-2; 8 bases are shared with TRBD1. V shed 5 bases and J 4 bases; nucleotides not matched to a gene: 15. CDR1 and CDR2 (germline): SGHNT, YENEEA. This CDR3 is 17 amino acids long. CDR3 sequence (DNA): TGTGCCAGCAGCCCACGGACAGGGAGAGGGGACCTCTATGGCTACACCTTC. Its protein product is CASSPRTGRGDLYGYTF.

As concerns this clone: Germline and junction disagree at one end, which may indicate a read error. The rearrangement joins TRBV7-2 to TRBJ1-1; TRBD1 matches 7 bases. This CDR3 is 13 amino acids long. The V gene's germline CDR1 is SGHTA and CDR2 FQGNSA. CDR3 sequence reads: CASNLNRGSEAFF. As DNA, the CDR3 is TGTGCCAGCAACTTAAACAGGGGCTCTGAAGCTTTCTTT.

The chain combines TRBV2 with TRBJ2-3; weak D call: TRBD1 (5 bases). The germline V gene encodes CDR1 SNHLY and CDR2 FYNNEI. V was trimmed by 4 bases and J by 9 bases, leaving 17 bases between them. The CDR3 spans 14 residues. The CDR3 bases are TGTGCCAGCAGTGTTCAGGGCCAGTTCGGGACGCAGTATTTT. Translated, it gives CASSVQGQFGTQYF.

The V and J genes are TRBV28 and TRBJ2-7; maybe TRBD1 (5 bases). CDR3 length: 13 residues. V was trimmed by 1 base and J by 5 bases, leaving 9 bases between them. Germline V gene lookup returns CDR1 MDHEN and CDR2 SYDVKM. The CDR3 sequence is CASSLSGNNEQYF. The CDR3 nucleotides read TGTGCCAGCAGTTTATCAGGGAACAACGAGCAGTACTTC.

This chain uses TRBV7-6 with TRBJ1-3; D call uncertain. The germline gives CDR1 SGHVS, CDR2 FNYEAQ. Trimming removed 2 bases at V and 0 bases at J, with 8 bases between. The CDR3 runs 15 residues. The CDR3 loop is CASSLSRISGNTIYF. CDR3 bases: TGTGCCAGCAGCTTATCTAGGATCTCTGGAAACACCATATATTTT.

The chain uses TRBV27 and TRBJ1-2; TRBD1 matches at 10 bases. The CDR3 consists of 14 residues. Germline-derived CDR1 and CDR2 are MNHEY and SMNVEV (reference sequence). J gave up 4 bases and V 6 bases, and 5 bases lay outside the gene matches. This CDR3 is CASRDRGRFYGYTF. DNA for the CDR3: TGTGCCAGCAGAGACAGGGGGCGATTCTATGGCTACACCTTC.

The V gene is TRBV2, the J gene TRBJ2-2; D is perhaps TRBD2 (6 bases). The V end lost 6 bases, the J end lost 5 bases, and 19 bases lay between the germline ends. Germline V CDR1 and CDR2: SNHLY, FYNNEI. There are 16 residues in the CDR3. The CDR3 here is CASRSPGRGKTGELFF. The CDR3 region has the DNA TGTGCCAGCAGGTCCCCAGGGCGGGGAAAGACCGGGGAGCTGTTTTTT.

This clone was seen a few times. The gene calls are TRBV28 and TRBJ2-7, with TRBD2 matching over 9 bases. Trimming at V came to 4 bases and at J to 7 bases, leaving 11 bases not matched to a gene. CDR3 size: 15 residues. In germline, CDR1 is MDHEN, CDR2 SYDVKM. Here the CDR3 reads CASSSLSGSPGEQYF. The DNA of the CDR3 is TGTGCCAGCAGTTCCCTTAGCGGGAGCCCTGGTGAGCAGTACTTC.

This clone is a singleton in its sample. The rearrangement uses TRBV28 and TRBJ1-5; 12 nucleotides line up with TRBD1. The V segment lost 7 bases and the J segment 2 bases; nucleotides outside the gene matches: 15. This CDR3 is built from 19 residues. The germline V gene has CDR1 MDHEN and CDR2 SYDVKM. CDR3 sequence reads: CASTPPAGQGAWGNQPQHF. Here the CDR3 DNA reads TGTGCCAGCACCCCTCCGGCGGGACAGGGGGCATGGGGCAATCAGCCCCAGCATTTT.

The J gene is TRBJ2-7, the V gene TRBV19, with 9 bases matching TRBD1. Germline CDR1 reads LNHDA; CDR2 reads SQIVND (reference sequence). After removal of 10 bases from V and 2 bases from J, the junction contained 12 bases not matched to a gene. CDR3 size: 15 residues. The DNA for the CDR3 is TGTGCCACTACAGGGGGCGAGGGCCAACCCTACGAGCAGTACTTC. This codes for CATTGGEGQPYEQYF.

The chain uses TRBV7-2 and TRBJ1-6; possibly TRBD1 for D (5 bases). V was shortened by 2 bases and J by 8 bases, with 22 bases between the two germline ends. The CDR3 has 18 amino acids. The V gene's germline CDR1 is SGHTA and CDR2 FQGNSA. The CDR3 DNA follows: TGTGCCAGCAGCTTAAGGCCGGGGGTCGCAGGGTTCGATTCACCCCTCCACTTT. This codes for CASSLRPGVAGFDSPLHF.

The chain has TRBV2 and TRBJ2-1, with 10 bases lining up with TRBD2. CDR3 size: 16 residues. Trimming cost V 4 bases and J 4 bases; bases outside gene matches: 7. The germline gives CDR1 SNHLY, CDR2 FYNNEI. CDR3 amino acids: CASSARTSGLYNEQFF. The CDR3 DNA reads TGTGCCAGCAGTGCTCGGACTAGCGGTCTGTACAATGAGCAGTTCTTC. Full variable domain (remainder filled in from reference TRBV2 and TRBJ2-1): EPEVTQTPSHQVTQMGQEVILRCVPISNHLYFYWYRQILGQKVEFLVSFYNNEISEKSEIFDDQFSVERPDGSNFTLKIRSTKLEDSAMYFCASSARTSGLYNEQFFGPGTRLTVL.